These T cell receptor beta chains were read from a single sample in a study of shared clonotypes between healthy human individuals. The data were produced by immunoSEQ multiplex PCR, yet TCRdb's version contains in-frame clones alone and is incomplete. The data hold over a million clones, with around 75% observed a single time. The source material was memory CD4+ T cells sorted from blood. These receptors originate from a man between 18 and 35 years old in good health. The CDR3 runs from the conserved cysteine through the conserved F or W. D genes are given only for firm matches. The size entry is marked missing in some rows and otherwise reads once, few, many or a size class.

cdr3_nt: TGTGCCAGCAGTTTATGGGGAGGAGGGGCCGCTGAAGCTTTCTTT; cdr3_aa: CASSLWGGGAAEAFF; clone_size: few; v_call: TRBV28; d_call: -; j_call: TRBJ1-1
cdr3_nt: TGTGCCAGCAGCTTAGGGTTAATGGACAGGGGTGTTGATGGCTACACCTTC; cdr3_aa: CASSLGLMDRGVDGYTF; clone_size: -; v_call: TRBV7-9; d_call: TRBD1; j_call: TRBJ1-2
cdr3_nt: TGTGCCAGCAGCCCCTCAGCGGGGGCCTACAATGAGCAGTTCTTC; cdr3_aa: CASSPSAGAYNEQFF; clone_size: few; v_call: TRBV7-9; d_call: TRBD2; j_call: TRBJ2-1
cdr3_nt: TGTGCCAGCAGCTTAACGGGAGCGGGGGTCCAAGAGACCCAGTACTTC; cdr3_aa: CASSLTGAGVQETQYF; clone_size: -; v_call: TRBV7-2; d_call: TRBD2; j_call: TRBJ2-5
cdr3_nt: TGTGCCAGAAGCTCCCGGCAGGGGGCTCACTACGAGCAGTACTTC; cdr3_aa: CARSSRQGAHYEQYF; clone_size: -; v_call: TRBV5-3; d_call: TRBD1; j_call: TRBJ2-7
cdr3_nt: TGCGCCAGCAGTGATGGGACTAAAGAGACCCAGTACTTC; cdr3_aa: CASSDGTKETQYF; clone_size: -; v_call: TRBV10-1; d_call: TRBD2; j_call: TRBJ2-5
cdr3_nt: TGTGCCAGCAGCTGGACTAGTAGCGGGGAGCTGTTTTTT; cdr3_aa: CASSWTSSGELFF; clone_size: few; v_call: TRBV5-6; d_call: TRBD2; j_call: TRBJ2-2
cdr3_nt: TGTGCCAGCAGTGACTTCGGAGACCTCGGGGGCTACACCTTC; cdr3_aa: CASSDFGDLGGYTF; clone_size: -; v_call: TRBV6-4; d_call: -; j_call: TRBJ1-2
cdr3_nt: TGTGCCAGCTCCTCATTAACAGGGGGCGGTCCAGATACGCAGTATTTT; cdr3_aa: CASSSLTGGGPDTQYF; clone_size: -; v_call: TRBV5-6; d_call: TRBD1; j_call: TRBJ2-3
cdr3_nt: TGTGCCAGCAGCTTAGTCGGCAGGGGGAATGGCTACACCTTC; cdr3_aa: CASSLVGRGNGYTF; clone_size: -; v_call: TRBV5-8; d_call: TRBD1; j_call: TRBJ1-2
cdr3_nt: TGTGCCAGCAGCTCCCCCTTAGGCGCCCGCTCTGGGGCCAACGTCCTGACTTTC; cdr3_aa: CASSSPLGARSGANVLTF; clone_size: -; v_call: TRBV11-2; d_call: -; j_call: TRBJ2-6
cdr3_nt: TGTGCCAGCAGCCCCCTAGCGGGAGTGAATATCGAGCAGTACTTC; cdr3_aa: CASSPLAGVNIEQYF; clone_size: -; v_call: TRBV7-2; d_call: TRBD2; j_call: TRBJ2-7
cdr3_nt: TGTGCCAGCAGCTGGGACAGGGGTTCCACTGAAGCTTTCTTT; cdr3_aa: CASSWDRGSTEAFF; clone_size: -; v_call: TRBV7-2; d_call: TRBD1; j_call: TRBJ1-1
cdr3_nt: TGTGCCAGCAGTAGCCCCCGACGGGCGAACACTGAAGCTTTCTTT; cdr3_aa: CASSSPRRANTEAFF; clone_size: -; v_call: TRBV6-5; d_call: -; j_call: TRBJ1-1
cdr3_nt: TGTGCCAGCAGTAAAGGGGGGACAGGGGAGGCTGAGCAGTTCTTC; cdr3_aa: CASSKGGTGEAEQFF; clone_size: -; v_call: TRBV6-5; d_call: TRBD1; j_call: TRBJ2-1
cdr3_nt: TGCGCCAGCAGTTGGCGAGTAGCGGAGGGTTGGAGCTCCTACGAGCAGTACTTC; cdr3_aa: CASSWRVAEGWSSYEQYF; clone_size: -; v_call: TRBV5-1; d_call: -; j_call: TRBJ2-7
cdr3_nt: TGCGCCAGCAGTTCCGGGACAGGTGGAAACACCATATATTTT; cdr3_aa: CASSSGTGGNTIYF; clone_size: -; v_call: TRBV5-1; d_call: TRBD1; j_call: TRBJ1-3
cdr3_nt: TGTGCCAGTAGGCTATCCTATGGCTACACCTTC; cdr3_aa: CASRLSYGYTF; clone_size: -; v_call: TRBV19; d_call: -; j_call: TRBJ1-2
cdr3_nt: TGTGCCATCAAGACAGGGGGGATGAACACTGAAGCTTTCTTT; cdr3_aa: CAIKTGGMNTEAFF; clone_size: once; v_call: TRBV10-3; d_call: TRBD1; j_call: TRBJ1-1
cdr3_nt: TGTGCCAGCTCACCACTAAGGGGTCCAGATACGCAGTATTTT; cdr3_aa: CASSPLRGPDTQYF; clone_size: -; v_call: TRBV18; d_call: -; j_call: TRBJ2-3
cdr3_nt: TGCAGCGTTGGGGACGGCCCAGAAACTCACTACGAGCAGTACTTC; cdr3_aa: CSVGDGPETHYEQYF; clone_size: -; v_call: TRBV29-1; d_call: -; j_call: TRBJ2-7
cdr3_nt: TGTGCCAGCAGCTTAAGCGGGGGGGGCTGGAGGACAGATACGCAGTATTTT; cdr3_aa: CASSLSGGGWRTDTQYF; clone_size: -; v_call: TRBV5-6; d_call: TRBD2; j_call: TRBJ2-3
cdr3_nt: TGCGCCAGCAGCCCCCAAGGGGGGGGCACCTATGGCTACACCTTC; cdr3_aa: CASSPQGGGTYGYTF; clone_size: few; v_call: TRBV5-1; d_call: -; j_call: TRBJ1-2
cdr3_nt: TGTGCCAGCAGTGAAGCGGCAGGGAGAATGGCTTTCTTT; cdr3_aa: CASSEAAGRMAFF; clone_size: once; v_call: TRBV6-1; d_call: -; j_call: TRBJ1-1
cdr3_nt: TGTGCCAGCAGCCATAAAGGGACAGAAGCTTTCTTT; cdr3_aa: CASSHKGTEAFF; clone_size: -; v_call: TRBV6-6; d_call: -; j_call: TRBJ1-1
cdr3_nt: TGTGCCAGCAGTTTAGGGGTGAACACCGGGGAGCTGTTTTTT; cdr3_aa: CASSLGVNTGELFF; clone_size: -; v_call: TRBV27; d_call: -; j_call: TRBJ2-2
cdr3_nt: TGTGCCAGTAGTTGGATGGGTGGGGTAAGAACTGAAGCTTTCTTT; cdr3_aa: CASSWMGGVRTEAFF; clone_size: few; v_call: TRBV19; d_call: -; j_call: TRBJ1-1
cdr3_nt: TGTGCCAGCAGCTTAGAGCAGAGCTATGGCTACACCTTC; cdr3_aa: CASSLEQSYGYTF; clone_size: many; v_call: TRBV7-9; d_call: -; j_call: TRBJ1-2
cdr3_nt: TGTGCCAGCAGCTTAGAAAGTCTTGGCGAGCAGTACTTC; cdr3_aa: CASSLESLGEQYF; clone_size: -; v_call: TRBV7-9; d_call: -; j_call: TRBJ2-7
cdr3_nt: TGTGCCAGCAGTTTAACCCACAGGGGGCAAGAGCAGTACTTC; cdr3_aa: CASSLTHRGQEQYF; clone_size: -; v_call: TRBV27; d_call: TRBD1; j_call: TRBJ2-7
cdr3_nt: TGTGCCAGCCAAGTCCAACCCTTCGGGGAGCTGTTTTTT; cdr3_aa: CASQVQPFGELFF; clone_size: -; v_call: TRBV7-2; d_call: -; j_call: TRBJ2-2
cdr3_nt: TGTGCCAGCAGTTACTCGTCGGGACTAAGGCGAGAGACCCAGTACTTC; cdr3_aa: CASSYSSGLRRETQYF; clone_size: -; v_call: TRBV6-5; d_call: TRBD2; j_call: TRBJ2-5
cdr3_nt: TGTGCCATCGGCCGGGACGCCAGCACAGATACGCAGTATTTT; cdr3_aa: CAIGRDASTDTQYF; clone_size: -; v_call: TRBV10-3; d_call: -; j_call: TRBJ2-3
cdr3_nt: TGTGCCTGGAGTGTTGGGCGTGGCGAGCAGTACTTC; cdr3_aa: CAWSVGRGEQYF; clone_size: -; v_call: TRBV30; d_call: -; j_call: TRBJ2-7
cdr3_nt: TGTGCCAGCAGCGTAGCCCCTACGGGACGGGGCACAGATACGCAGTATTTT; cdr3_aa: CASSVAPTGRGTDTQYF; clone_size: few; v_call: TRBV9; d_call: -; j_call: TRBJ2-3
cdr3_nt: TGTGCCAGCAGTCCCGGGACAGGAGCGACCTACGAGCAGTACTTC; cdr3_aa: CASSPGTGATYEQYF; clone_size: -; v_call: TRBV25-1; d_call: TRBD1; j_call: TRBJ2-7
cdr3_nt: TGCGCCAGCAGCGGGGGAATCGCCTACGAGCAGTACTTC; cdr3_aa: CASSGGIAYEQYF; clone_size: -; v_call: TRBV5-1; d_call: -; j_call: TRBJ2-7
cdr3_nt: TGTGCCAGCTCACTGGACAGGACTTATGGCTACACCTTC; cdr3_aa: CASSLDRTYGYTF; clone_size: few; v_call: TRBV18; d_call: TRBD1; j_call: TRBJ1-2
cdr3_nt: TGTGCCAGTAGTAGACTGGGGGGGGGCACAGATACGCAGTATTTT; cdr3_aa: CASSRLGGGTDTQYF; clone_size: once; v_call: TRBV19; d_call: TRBD2; j_call: TRBJ2-3
cdr3_nt: TGTGCCAGCTCACCAGGTAGCGGGAGATCCTACGAGCAGTACTTC; cdr3_aa: CASSPGSGRSYEQYF; clone_size: -; v_call: TRBV18; d_call: TRBD2; j_call: TRBJ2-7
cdr3_nt: TGTGCCAGCTCCGAGGACAGGAACTACGAGCAGTACTTC; cdr3_aa: CASSEDRNYEQYF; clone_size: few; v_call: TRBV18; d_call: TRBD1; j_call: TRBJ2-7
cdr3_nt: TGTGCCAGCTCCAGGACTAGCGGGAGCTACGAGCAGTACTTC; cdr3_aa: CASSRTSGSYEQYF; clone_size: -; v_call: TRBV18; d_call: TRBD2; j_call: TRBJ2-7
cdr3_nt: TGTGCCAGCAGCTTAGATGCAGGTACGCAGTATTTT; cdr3_aa: CASSLDAGTQYF; clone_size: many; v_call: TRBV7-2; d_call: -; j_call: TRBJ2-3
cdr3_nt: TGTGCCAGCAGCTTAGGGGCTCTTGAAGCTTTCTTT; cdr3_aa: CASSLGALEAFF; clone_size: few; v_call: TRBV7-9; d_call: -; j_call: TRBJ1-1
cdr3_nt: TGTGCCAGTACTATTTCCAACGAGCAGTACTTC; cdr3_aa: CASTISNEQYF; clone_size: -; v_call: TRBV6-1; d_call: -; j_call: TRBJ2-7
cdr3_nt: TGTGCCAGCTCACCACCGGTTAGCACTGAAGCTTTCTTT; cdr3_aa: CASSPPVSTEAFF; clone_size: -; v_call: TRBV18; d_call: -; j_call: TRBJ1-1
cdr3_nt: TGTGCCAGTCGATCCCTGGGCAGTTCCTACGAGCAGTACTTC; cdr3_aa: CASRSLGSSYEQYF; clone_size: -; v_call: TRBV19; d_call: -; j_call: TRBJ2-7
cdr3_nt: TGTGCCAGCGGGAGCCGGGGCACAGATACGCAGTATTTT; cdr3_aa: CASGSRGTDTQYF; clone_size: -; v_call: TRBV2; d_call: -; j_call: TRBJ2-3
cdr3_nt: TGTGCCAGCAGTTTGGGCTCAGGCAGCAATCAGCCCCAGCATTTT; cdr3_aa: CASSLGSGSNQPQHF; clone_size: once; v_call: TRBV28; d_call: -; j_call: TRBJ1-5
cdr3_nt: TGTGCCACCGAGAGGAACTACGAGCAGTACTTC; cdr3_aa: CATERNYEQYF; clone_size: -; v_call: TRBV30; d_call: -; j_call: TRBJ2-7
cdr3_nt: TGTGCCAGCAGCTTAGTAGGTCTTCGGCGGGAGGGAGCCGATACGCAGTATTTT; cdr3_aa: CASSLVGLRREGADTQYF; clone_size: -; v_call: TRBV11-2; d_call: TRBD2; j_call: TRBJ2-3